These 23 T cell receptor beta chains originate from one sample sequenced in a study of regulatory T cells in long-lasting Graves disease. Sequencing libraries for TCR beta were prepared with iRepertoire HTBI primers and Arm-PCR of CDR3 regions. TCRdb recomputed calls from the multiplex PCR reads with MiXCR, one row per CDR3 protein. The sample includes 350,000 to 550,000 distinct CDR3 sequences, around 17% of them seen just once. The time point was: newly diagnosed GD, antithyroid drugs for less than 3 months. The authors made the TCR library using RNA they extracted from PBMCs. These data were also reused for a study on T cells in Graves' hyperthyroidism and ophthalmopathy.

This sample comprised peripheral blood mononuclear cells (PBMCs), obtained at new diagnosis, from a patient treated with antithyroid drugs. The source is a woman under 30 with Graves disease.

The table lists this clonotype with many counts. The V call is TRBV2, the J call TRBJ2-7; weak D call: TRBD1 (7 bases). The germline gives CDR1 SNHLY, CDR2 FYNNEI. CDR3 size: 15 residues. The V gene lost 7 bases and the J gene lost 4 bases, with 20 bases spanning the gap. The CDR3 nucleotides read TGTGCCAGCATTTCGAGGGGGCGGGAACGGTACGAGCAGTACTTC. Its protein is CASISRGRERYEQYF.

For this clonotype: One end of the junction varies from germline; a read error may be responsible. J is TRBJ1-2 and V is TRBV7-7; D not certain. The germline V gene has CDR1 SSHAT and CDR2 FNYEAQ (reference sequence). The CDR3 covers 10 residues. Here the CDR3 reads CASSLEGYTF. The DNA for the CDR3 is TGTGCTAGCAGCTTGGAGGGCTACACCTTC.

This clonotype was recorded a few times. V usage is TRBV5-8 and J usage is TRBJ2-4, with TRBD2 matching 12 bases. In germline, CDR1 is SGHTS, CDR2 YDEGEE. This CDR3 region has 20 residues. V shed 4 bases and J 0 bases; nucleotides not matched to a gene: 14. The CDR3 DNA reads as TGTGCCAGCAGCCTTGTGAGGGGACTAGCGGGTCTACTAGCCAAAAACATTCAGTACTTC. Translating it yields CASSLVRGLAGLLAKNIQYF. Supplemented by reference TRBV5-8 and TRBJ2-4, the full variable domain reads EAGVTQSPTHLIKTRGQQATLRCSPISGHTSVYWYQQALGLGLQFLLWYDEGEERNRGNFPPRFSGRQFPNYSSELNVNALELEDSALYLCASSLVRGLAGLLAKNIQYFGAGTRLSVL.

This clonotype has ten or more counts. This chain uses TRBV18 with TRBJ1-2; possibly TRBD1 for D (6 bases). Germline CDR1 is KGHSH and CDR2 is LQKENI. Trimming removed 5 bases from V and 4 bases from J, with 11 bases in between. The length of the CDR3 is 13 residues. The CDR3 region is CASSEGQFYGYTF. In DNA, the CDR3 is TGTGCCAGCTCAGAAGGACAGTTCTATGGCTACACCTTC.

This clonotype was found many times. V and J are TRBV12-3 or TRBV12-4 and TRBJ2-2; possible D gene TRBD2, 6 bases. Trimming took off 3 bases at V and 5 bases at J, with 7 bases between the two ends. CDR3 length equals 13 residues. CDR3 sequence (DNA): TGTGCCAGCAGTTTCCGGGAGACCGGGGAGCTGTTTTTT. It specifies CASSFRETGELFF.

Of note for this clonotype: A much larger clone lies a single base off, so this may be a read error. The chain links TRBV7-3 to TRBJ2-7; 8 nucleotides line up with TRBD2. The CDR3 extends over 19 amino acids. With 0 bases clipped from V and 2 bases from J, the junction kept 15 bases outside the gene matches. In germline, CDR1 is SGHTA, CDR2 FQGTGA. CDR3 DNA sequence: TGTGCCAGCAGCTTAACGCTGTTAGCGGGGCCAGACCCAACCTACGAGCAGTACTTC. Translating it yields CASSLTLLAGPDPTYEQYF.

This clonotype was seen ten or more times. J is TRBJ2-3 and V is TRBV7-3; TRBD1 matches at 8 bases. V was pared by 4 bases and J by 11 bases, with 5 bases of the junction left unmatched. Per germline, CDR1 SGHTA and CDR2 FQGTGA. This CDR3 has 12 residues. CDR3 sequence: CASSYGQGGQYF. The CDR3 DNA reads TGTGCCAGCAGCTACGGACAGGGTGGGCAGTATTTT.

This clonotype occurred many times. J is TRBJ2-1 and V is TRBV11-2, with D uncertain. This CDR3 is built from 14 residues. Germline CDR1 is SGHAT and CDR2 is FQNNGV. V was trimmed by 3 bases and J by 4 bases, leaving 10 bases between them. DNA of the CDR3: TGTGCCAGCAGCTTTATAGGTGGTTACAATGAGCAGTTCTTC. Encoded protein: CASSFIGGYNEQFF. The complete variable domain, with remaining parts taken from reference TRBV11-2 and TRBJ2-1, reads EAGVAQSPRYKIIEKRQSVAFWCNPISGHATLYWYQQILGQGPKLLIQFQNNGVVDDSQLPKDRFSAERLKGVDSTLKIQPAKLEDSAVYLCASSFIGGYNEQFFGPGTRLTVL.

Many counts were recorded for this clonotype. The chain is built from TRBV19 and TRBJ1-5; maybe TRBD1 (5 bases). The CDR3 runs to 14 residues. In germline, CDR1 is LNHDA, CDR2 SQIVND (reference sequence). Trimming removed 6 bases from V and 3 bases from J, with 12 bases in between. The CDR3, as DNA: TGTGCCAGTAGGTACCGGGACGCCAATCAGCCCCAGCATTTT. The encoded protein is CASRYRDANQPQHF.

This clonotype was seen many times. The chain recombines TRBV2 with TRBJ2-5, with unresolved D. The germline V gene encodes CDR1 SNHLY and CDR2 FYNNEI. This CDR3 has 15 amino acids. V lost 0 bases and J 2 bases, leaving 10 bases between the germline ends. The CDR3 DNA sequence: TGTGCCAGCAGTGAAGCGCTTCCCAGTCAAGAGACCCAGTACTTC. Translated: CASSEALPSQETQYF.

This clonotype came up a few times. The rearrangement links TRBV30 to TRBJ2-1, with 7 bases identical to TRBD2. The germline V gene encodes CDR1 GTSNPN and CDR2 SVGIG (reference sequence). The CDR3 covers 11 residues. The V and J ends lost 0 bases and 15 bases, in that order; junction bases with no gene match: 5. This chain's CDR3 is CAWSVGGRRFF. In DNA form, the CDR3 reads TGTGCCTGGAGTGTCGGGGGGAGGCGGTTCTTC.

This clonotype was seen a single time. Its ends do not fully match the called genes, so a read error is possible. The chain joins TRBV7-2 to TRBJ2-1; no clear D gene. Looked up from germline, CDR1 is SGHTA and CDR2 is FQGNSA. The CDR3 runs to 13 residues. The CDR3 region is CASSRNSYNEQFF. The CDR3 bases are TGCGCCAGCAGCCGGAACTCCTACAATGAGCAGTTCTTC.

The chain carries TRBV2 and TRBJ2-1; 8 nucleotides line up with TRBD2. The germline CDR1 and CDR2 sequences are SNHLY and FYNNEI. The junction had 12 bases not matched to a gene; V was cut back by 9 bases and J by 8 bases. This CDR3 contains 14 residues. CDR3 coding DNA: TGTGCCAGTGAGCGGGAGTCCATATTTGATGAGCAGTTCTTC. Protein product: CASERESIFDEQFF.

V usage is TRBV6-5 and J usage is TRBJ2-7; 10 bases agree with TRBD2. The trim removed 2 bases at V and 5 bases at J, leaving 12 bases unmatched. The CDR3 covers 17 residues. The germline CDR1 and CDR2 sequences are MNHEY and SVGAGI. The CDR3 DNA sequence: TGTGCCAGCAGTTACCCTGGGCTAGCGGGAGCAGATGACGAGCAGTACTTC. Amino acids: CASSYPGLAGADDEQYF.

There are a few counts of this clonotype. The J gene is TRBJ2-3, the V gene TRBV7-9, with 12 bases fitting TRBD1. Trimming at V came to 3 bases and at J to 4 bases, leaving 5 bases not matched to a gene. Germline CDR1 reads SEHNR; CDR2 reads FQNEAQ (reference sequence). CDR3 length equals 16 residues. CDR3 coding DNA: TGTGCCAGCAGCTTTAGTGGGACAGGGGGCGCAGATACGCAGTATTTT. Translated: CASSFSGTGGADTQYF.

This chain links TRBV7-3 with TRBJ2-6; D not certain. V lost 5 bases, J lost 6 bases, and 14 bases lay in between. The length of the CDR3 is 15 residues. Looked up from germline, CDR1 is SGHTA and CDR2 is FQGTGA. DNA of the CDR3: TGTGCCAGCAGCCCTGGACGGATAGAGGCCAACGTCCTGACTTTC. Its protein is CASSPGRIEANVLTF.

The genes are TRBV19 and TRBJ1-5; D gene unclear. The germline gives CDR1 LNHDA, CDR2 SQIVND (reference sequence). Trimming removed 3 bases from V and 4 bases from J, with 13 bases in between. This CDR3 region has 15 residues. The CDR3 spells CASSMWGYGNQPQHF. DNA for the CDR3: TGTGCCAGTAGTATGTGGGGATACGGGAATCAGCCCCAGCATTTT.

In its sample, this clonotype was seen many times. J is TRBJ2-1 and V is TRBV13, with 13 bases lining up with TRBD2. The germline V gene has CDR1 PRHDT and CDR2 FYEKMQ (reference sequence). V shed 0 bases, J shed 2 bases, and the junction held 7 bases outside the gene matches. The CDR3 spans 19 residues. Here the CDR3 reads CASSLGTSGRSATYNEQFF. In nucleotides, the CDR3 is TGTGCCAGCAGCTTAGGGACTAGCGGGAGGTCGGCTACCTACAATGAGCAGTTCTTC.

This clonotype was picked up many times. CDR3 protein: CASSGSDRNGYTF. The CDR3 DNA reads as TGTGCCAGCAGCGGAAGCGACAGGAATGGCTACACCTTC. This rearrangement joins TRBV7-3 to TRBJ1-2; D may be TRBD1 (6 bases). Trimming shortened V by 5 bases and J by 6 bases, and 13 bases separated the two germline ends. This CDR3 contains 13 residues. Germline CDR1 reads SGHTA; CDR2 reads FQGTGA. The full variable domain, in which reference TRBV7-3 and TRBJ1-2 provide the parts outside the CDR3, is GAGVSQTPSNKVTEKGKYVELRCDPISGHTALYWYRQSLGQGPEFLIYFQGTGAADDSGLPNDRFFAVRPEGSVSTLKIQRTERGDSAVYLCASSGSDRNGYTFGSGTRLTVV.

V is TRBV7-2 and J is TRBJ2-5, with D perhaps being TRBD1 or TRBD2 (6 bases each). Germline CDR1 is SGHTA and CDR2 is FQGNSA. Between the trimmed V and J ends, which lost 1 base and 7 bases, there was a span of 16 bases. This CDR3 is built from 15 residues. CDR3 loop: CASSLGLGGGGTQYF. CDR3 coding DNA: TGTGCCAGCAGCTTAGGACTAGGAGGGGGAGGGACCCAGTACTTC.

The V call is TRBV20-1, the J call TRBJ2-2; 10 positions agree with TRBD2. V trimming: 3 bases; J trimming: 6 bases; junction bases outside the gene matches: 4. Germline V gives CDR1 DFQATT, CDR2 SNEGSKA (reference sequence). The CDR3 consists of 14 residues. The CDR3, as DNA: TGCAGTGCTAGGCTAGCGGGAGTTTCCGGGGAGCTGTTTTTT. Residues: CSARLAGVSGELFF.

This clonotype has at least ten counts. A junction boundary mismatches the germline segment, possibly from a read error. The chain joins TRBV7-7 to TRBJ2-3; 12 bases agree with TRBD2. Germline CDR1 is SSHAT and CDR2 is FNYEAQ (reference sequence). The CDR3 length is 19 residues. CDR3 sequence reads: CASSLRLAGGDRSTDTQYF. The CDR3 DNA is TGTGCTAGCAGCTTACGGCTAGCGGGAGGGGATCGCAGCACAGATACGCAGTATTTT.

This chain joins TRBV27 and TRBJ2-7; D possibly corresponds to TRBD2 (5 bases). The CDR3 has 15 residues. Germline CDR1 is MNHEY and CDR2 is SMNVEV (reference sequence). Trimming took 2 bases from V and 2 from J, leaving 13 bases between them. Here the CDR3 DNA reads TGTGCCAGCAGTTTACTGAGCGGTACCGCCTACGAGCAGTACTTC. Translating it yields CASSLLSGTAYEQYF.